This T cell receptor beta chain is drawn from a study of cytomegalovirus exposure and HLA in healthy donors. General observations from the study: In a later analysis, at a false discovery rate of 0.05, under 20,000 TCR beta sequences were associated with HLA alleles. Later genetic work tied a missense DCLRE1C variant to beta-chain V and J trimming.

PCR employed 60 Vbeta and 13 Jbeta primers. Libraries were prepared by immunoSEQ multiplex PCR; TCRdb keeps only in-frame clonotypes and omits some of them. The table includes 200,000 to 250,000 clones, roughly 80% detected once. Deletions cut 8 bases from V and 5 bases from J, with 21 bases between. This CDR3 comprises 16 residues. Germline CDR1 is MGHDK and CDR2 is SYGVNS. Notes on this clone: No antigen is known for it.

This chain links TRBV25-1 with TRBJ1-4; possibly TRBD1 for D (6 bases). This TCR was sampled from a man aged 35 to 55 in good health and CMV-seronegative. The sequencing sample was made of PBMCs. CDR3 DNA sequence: TGTGCCAGCTGGGGGGGGTATCGGGGGGCGAATGAAAAACTGTTTTTT. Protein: CASWGGYRGANEKLFF.